These 20 T cell receptor delta chains originate from one sample sequenced in a study of DNA immune sequencing with unique molecular identifiers. A 32-plex genomic DNA assay used primers for all 8 TRDV and 4 TRDJ genes. The library had 12-nucleotide UMIs introduced over approximately 3 barcoding cycles, then a second adapter PCR. TCRdb re-called the multiplex PCR reads using CATT. This table has some 5,300 delta-chain clones, approximately 11% appearing once. Sequencing was carried out using gamma-delta T cells enriched from blood buffy coat, or unenriched PBMCs (not recorded which). The source of these receptors is a human donor in good health.

This clone is labeled as medium-sized (0.01 to 0.1%). Other DNA sequences from this sample encode an identical CDR3 as well. The chain couples TRDV2 to TRDJ1; 12 bases align to TRDD3. Germline CDR1 reads GEAIGNYY; CDR2 reads EKD. V shed 0 bases, J shed 1 base, and the junction held 11 bases outside the gene matches. The CDR3 extends over 19 amino acids. The CDR3 is CACDTVTGGYLSRTDKLIF. The CDR3 DNA reads as TGTGCCTGTGACACCGTAACTGGGGGATACCTCTCCCGCACCGATAAACTCATCTTT.

The gene calls are TRDV1 and TRDJ2; either TRDD2 or TRDD3 may fit D (5 bases each). Assignment of the J gene here rests on matching the DNA to germline, because TCRdb gives none. The CDR3 is made up of 22 amino acids. The germline V gene has CDR1 TSWWSYY and CDR2 QGS. Trimming left V 5 bases short and J 1 base short, with 32 bases between. CDR3 coding DNA: TGTGCTCTTGGGATCTGGTTCCTGAATGATGGGGAGATTTCCCTTTTGACAGCACAACTCTTCTTT. Translation gives CALGIWFLNDGEISLLTAQLFF.

This clone was found many times. This rearrangement joins TRDV1 to TRDJ4; 13 nucleotides align to TRDD3. TCRdb does not report a J gene; here it was assigned by matching the DNA to germline references. V lost 4 bases to trimming and J lost 6 bases; unmatched junction nucleotides: 26. This CDR3 is built from 21 residues. The germline gives CDR1 TSWWSYY, CDR2 QGS. This chain's CDR3 is CALGALAFLQTGGYDTLTLIF. DNA for the CDR3: TGTGCTCTTGGGGCATTGGCCTTCCTACAAACTGGGGGATACGACACTCTTACCCTGATCTTT.

Points on this clone: This likely came from a read error, as a far larger clone is one base away. The sample carries other DNA sequences with the same CDR3. This chain joins TRDV1 and TRDJ1, with TRDD3 matching over 13 bases. The J gene was not available in TCRdb and was assigned here by matching the DNA to germline segments. With V trimmed by 0 bases and J by 5 bases, 45 bases remained unmatched. Germline values: CDR1 TSWWSYY, CDR2 QGS. CDR3 size: 30 residues. The CDR3 DNA follows: TGTGCTCTTGGGGAACTAGAAGTAACTTTTCCTACGTCTAACTGGGGGATACGAACCCTACTCTTGGACGTCACAGATAAACTCATCTTT. The encoded protein is CALGELEVTFPTSNWGIRTLLLDVTDKLIF.

This clone appeared a few times. The gene calls are TRDV1 and TRDJ1, with TRDD3 identical over 11 bases. Assignment of the J gene here rests on matching the DNA to germline, because TCRdb gives none. Losses at the gene ends were 3 bases for V and 4 bases for J; bases not matched to a gene: 31. The CDR3 is made up of 24 amino acids. In germline, CDR1 is TSWWSYY, CDR2 QGS. The CDR3 sequence: CALGDPPGRWWGIRGSIANDKLIF. The CDR3 bases are TGTGCTCTTGGGGACCCCCCTGGAAGGTGGTGGGGGATACGCGGCTCCATCGCGAACGATAAACTCATCTTT.

In this sample, this clone turned up many times. This chain uses TRDV2 with TRDJ1, with D possibly TRDD3 on 6 matching bases. V shed 5 bases and J shed 1 base, with 16 bases lying between them. The CDR3 totals 15 residues. Germline V gene lookup returns CDR1 GEAIGNYY and CDR2 EKD. CDR3 in DNA: TGTGCCTGTGTACCCCTACTGGGTCCCACCGATAAACTCATCTTT. This gives the protein CACVPLLGPTDKLIF.

As regards this clone: A single base is all that separates this from a far larger clone, so a read error is likely. Other nucleotide sequences in the sample specify the same CDR3. This sequence joins TRDV2 and TRDJ1, with 11 bases identical to TRDD3. The CDR3 has 17 residues. Germline CDR1 reads GEAIGNYY; CDR2 reads EKD. Written as DNA, the CDR3 is TGTGCCTGTGACACTCTGGTGGGGGATACGCCCTACGATAAACTGATCTTT. Translating it yields CACDTLVGDTPYDKLIF.

The chain is built from TRDV1 and TRDJ1, with 12 bases matching TRDD3. From germline, CDR1 is TSWWSYY and CDR2 QGS. The V segment lost 1 base and the J segment 4 bases; nucleotides outside the gene matches: 16. The length of the CDR3 is 20 residues. CDR3 in amino acids: CALGEQYPLYWGIPFDKLIF. In nucleotides, the CDR3 is TGTGCTCTTGGGGAACAGTACCCCTTGTACTGGGGGATACCCTTCGATAAACTCATCTTT.

There are a few counts of this clone. The chain uses TRDV1 and TRDJ1, with 10 bases lining up with TRDD3. The J gene is not listed in TCRdb, so it was assigned here from a DNA match to germline. V shed 0 bases, J shed 4 bases, and the junction held 26 bases outside the gene matches. The length of the CDR3 is 23 residues. CDR1 and CDR2 from the germline V gene are TSWWSYY and QGS. The CDR3 protein is CALGELVRPYWGINAKPGDKLIF. The CDR3 nucleotides read TGTGCTCTTGGGGAACTCGTTCGGCCTTACTGGGGGATCAACGCAAAACCAGGCGATAAACTCATCTTT.

The gene calls are TRDV1 and TRDJ1, with TRDD3 identical over 11 bases. No J segment appears in TCRdb, so it was assigned here by matching the sequence to germline. Germline loops: CDR1 TSWWSYY, CDR2 QGS. The CDR3 runs to 23 residues. Losses at the gene ends were 0 bases for V and 0 bases for J; bases not matched to a gene: 21. CDR3 sequence (DNA): TGTGCTCTTGGGGAACTGTTGGGAACCTACGTTGGGGGATACGGATGGTACACCGATAAACTCATCTTT. As protein: CALGELLGTYVGGYGWYTDKLIF.

The sample holds many counts of this clone. The gene calls are TRDV2 and TRDJ1, with 7 bases aligning to TRDD3. The CDR3 runs 14 residues. V lost 3 bases to trimming and J lost 0 bases; unmatched junction nucleotides: 3. The V gene's germline CDR1 is GEAIGNYY and CDR2 EKD. CDR3 nucleotides: TGTGCCTGTGACCCCTGGGGGCACACCGATAAACTCATCTTT. As protein: CACDPWGHTDKLIF.

This clone turned up a few times. This is likely an artifact of a read error, given a far larger clone one base away. This specimen includes other DNA sequences encoding the same CDR3. V usage is TRDV2 and J usage is TRDJ1; D possibly corresponds to TRDD3 (6 bases). Germline V gene lookup returns CDR1 GEAIGNYY and CDR2 EKD. Trimming took off 2 bases at V and 0 bases at J, with 18 bases between the two ends. The CDR3 contains 17 residues. The CDR3 coding sequence is TGTGCCTGTGACAAACTGGGAGACCCCCCCTACACCGATAAACTCATCTTT. Amino acids: CACDKLGDPPYTDKLIF.

No V gene was called here, but the J gene is TRDJ1; the table's D call of TRDD3 was not tested on the DNA. The length of the CDR3 is 17 residues. The CDR3 DNA sequence: TGTGCCTGTCAATACTGGGGAAGAAACGGGGACACCGATAAACTCATCTTT. It specifies CACQYWGRNGDTDKLIF.

By proportion, this clone is medium-sized (0.01 to 0.1%). The CDR3 is CACDTIELGDRVTDKLIF. The CDR3 DNA reads as TGTGCCTGTGACACCATCGAGCTGGGGGATCGGGTCACCGATAAACTCATCTTT. This chain connects TRDV2 to TRDJ1; 9 nucleotides match TRDD3. J gave up 1 base and V 0 bases, and 11 bases lay outside the gene matches. This CDR3 has 18 amino acids. Germline CDR1 reads GEAIGNYY; CDR2 reads EKD.

This clone was observed many times. The chain joins TRDV2 to TRDJ3; 11 bases match TRDD3. V was clipped by 0 bases and J by 0 bases; unmatched bases: 6. Germline CDR1 and CDR2: GEAIGNYY and EKD. This CDR3 is built from 20 residues. This CDR3 is CACDTPSGGYPSWDTRQMFF. CDR3 nucleotides: TGTGCCTGTGACACCCCTTCTGGGGGATACCCCTCCTGGGACACCCGACAGATGTTTTTC.

As for this clone: This sequence may be a read error, since a much larger clone differs from it by one base. The DNA is left out, because the CDR3 cannot be placed on it with certainty; the CDR3 is given as TCRdb lists it. This sample includes further DNA sequences coding for the same CDR3. A V gene of TRAV29/DV5 was called, but no J gene was assigned; the D segment call TRDD3 is taken from the table without a DNA check. Germline values: CDR1 NSMFDY, CDR2 ISSIKDK. Including both end residues, the CDR3 is 29 amino acids long. CDR3 region: CSVLLCSKRGSYTGFWGIRTAPYTDKLIF.

This clone ranks as large. This rearrangement joins TRDV2 to TRDJ1; TRDD3 matches at 8 bases. The V gene end was trimmed by 0 bases and the J gene end by 4 bases; junction bases not matched to a gene: 12. CDR3 length: 17 residues. Per the germline V gene, CDR1 is GEAIGNYY and CDR2 is EKD. The DNA of the CDR3 is TGTGCCTGTGACACCATACTGCTTGGCGGGGGATACGATAAACTCATCTTT. Residues: CACDTILLGGGYDKLIF.

As to this clone: It differs at one base from a far larger clone, so likely a read error. The same CDR3 can be traced to other DNA sequences in this sample. The chain joins TRDV2 to TRDJ2; 12 nucleotides line up with TRDD3. Germline-derived CDR1 and CDR2 are GEAIGNYY and EKD. CDR3 length equals 18 residues. With V trimmed by 0 bases and J by 3 bases, 7 bases remained unmatched. The CDR3 DNA is TGTGCCTGTGACACCCTACTGGGGGATACATCTCTGACAGCACAACTCTTCTTT. Translation gives CACDTLLGDTSLTAQLFF.

This clone rates as medium-sized. The chain uses TRDV1 and TRDJ1; 10 bases line up with TRDD3. The CDR3 length is 26 residues. Germline V gene data show CDR1 as TSWWSYY and CDR2 as QGS. The J segment lost 0 bases and the V segment lost 0 bases, leaving 31 bases of the junction unmatched. DNA of the CDR3: TGTGCTCTTGGGGAACTGGGGTTCCTACAGTCCTTAACTGGGGGATCTTCTTCTTTGTACACCGATAAACTCATCTTT. Amino acids: CALGELGFLQSLTGGSSSLYTDKLIF.

This clone came up a few times. This sequence is one base from a far larger clone and is likely a read error. Other DNA sequences within the sample encode an identical CDR3. CDR3 bases: TGTGCCTGTGACACCGTCGTACTGGGGGATACCCCAACCGGTTCAGCACAACTCTTCTTC. Protein sequence: CACDTVVLGDTPTGSAQLFF. V usage is TRDV2 and J usage is TRDJ2; the match to TRDD3 covers 12 bases. This CDR3 region has 20 residues. Germline values: CDR1 GEAIGNYY, CDR2 EKD.